The sequence of this T cell receptor (beta chain) was determined in a study of beta chain features in type 1 diabetes. This clone appeared a few times. The CDR3 covers 15 residues. Losses at the gene ends were 5 bases for V and 2 bases for J; bases not matched to a gene: 7. Germline assignment: CDR1 SGHVS and CDR2 FQNEAQ. Expressed TCRB transcripts got sequenced, as all isolated RNA was reverse transcribed. The table came from immunoSEQ multiplex PCR; TCRdb's copy has only in-frame clones and leaves some out. Of roughly 300,000 clones listed, 7.5% to 9% are singletons. The clonotype comes from a young woman in good health. The source material was central memory CD4+ T cells from blood. The chain employs TRBV7-8 and TRBJ2-7; TRBD1 agrees at 9 bases. The CDR3 spells CASSPGTGQTYEQYF. CDR3 in DNA: TGTGCCAGCAGCCCGGGGACAGGGCAAACCTACGAGCAGTACTTC.